This T cell receptor (beta chain) was profiled in a study of T cell responses to AZD1222 COVID-19 vaccine. The data were produced by immunoSEQ multiplex PCR, yet TCRdb's version contains in-frame clones alone and is incomplete. The sample lists 90,000 to 140,000 clones; more than 75% were seen once. The V gene's germline CDR1 is SGHRS and CDR2 YFSETQ. The CDR3 length is 15 residues. The V and J ends lost 3 bases and 0 bases respectively, with 12 bases between them. The sample in question was peripheral blood, obtained on day 0 of AZD1222 vaccination. The chain employs TRBV5-1 and TRBJ1-1, with TRBD1 as a possible D gene (6 bases). The receptor was derived from an adult in good health. CDR3 in DNA: TGCGCCAGCAGCTGGGGAAGGGGGTTGAACACTGAAGCTTTCTTT. It translates to CASSWGRGLNTEAFF.